This TCR beta chain was observed in a study of Tregs in tolerant kidney transplant recipients. Study-wide context: An approximately 3-day belatacept mixed lymphocyte reaction, sometimes plus 5-day graft donor restimulation, preceded CD4+CD25+CD127- sorting. Sorting used antibodies to exclude donor cells.

Turning to this clone: Its antigen is as yet unknown.

Study-level results: No direct test of biological reproducibility was done here. Few patients were studied, so findings need validation in larger groups.

Per germline, CDR1 SGHAT and CDR2 FQNNGV. The V end was cut by 1 base, the J end by 0 bases, with 6 bases between. The CDR3 has 14 amino acids. The method was immunoSEQ multiplex PCR; TCRdb's version includes in-frame clones alone and lacks a portion of them. Of under 50,000 clones in the sample, 95% were seen once. This sequence originates from a human donor in good health. Specimen: Tregs from blood cultured with allogeneic cells. The rearrangement uses TRBV11-2 and TRBJ1-1; no firm D call. The CDR3 sequence is CASSLAGMNTEAFF. The CDR3 coding sequence is TGTGCCAGCAGCTTAGCGGGAATGAACACTGAAGCTTTCTTT.